These 22 T cell receptor beta chains were all obtained from the same sample, sequenced in a study of blood T cell repertoires in COVID-19. Sequencing used immunoSEQ multiplex PCR; TCRdb keeps in-frame clones, though not all of them. The profile shows more than 150,000 clones, approximately 90% of them singletons. The material sequenced was peripheral blood. The receptor source for this set is a man in his late teens or twenties with acute or convalescent COVID-19.

V gene TRBV6-5 combines with J gene TRBJ2-1; maybe TRBD1 (6 bases). Germline loops: CDR1 MNHEY, CDR2 SVGAGI. The V and J ends lost 8 bases and 2 bases respectively, with 13 bases between them. This CDR3 is built from 14 residues. The CDR3 nucleotides read TGTGCCAGCCGAAAACAGGGAACCTACAATGAGCAGTTCTTC. Protein: CASRKQGTYNEQFF.

This clone turned up a few times. This chain links TRBV3-1 (or the pseudogene TRBV3-2) with TRBJ1-2, with 9 bases matching TRBD1. Germline V gives CDR1 LGHDT, CDR2 YNNKEL (reference sequence). The trim removed 4 bases at V and 4 bases at J, leaving 13 bases unmatched. This CDR3 region has 17 residues. CDR3 in amino acids: CASSPAGQGEGFYGYTF. The CDR3 nucleotides are TGTGCCAGCAGCCCCGCGGGACAGGGTGAAGGCTTCTATGGCTACACCTTC.

The chain uses TRBV30 and TRBJ1-5; D call uncertain. The ends were cut back, 0 bases at V and 6 bases at J, with 15 bases in the middle. Germline CDR1 reads GTSNPN; CDR2 reads SVGIG (reference sequence). The CDR3 spans 15 residues. CDR3 region: CAWSVGLGEVQPQHF. The CDR3 DNA reads as TGTGCCTGGAGTGTAGGTCTCGGGGAGGTTCAGCCCCAGCATTTT.

As for this clone: Germline and junction disagree at one end, which may indicate a read error. This rearrangement joins TRBV6-1 to TRBJ1-3; no clear D. The CDR3 contains 13 residues. Germline CDR1 MNHNS, CDR2 SASEGT. DNA for the CDR3: TGTGCCAGCACTGAACAGTCTGGAAACACCATATATTTT. Translation gives CASTEQSGNTIYF.

The rearrangement joins TRBV3-1 (or the pseudogene TRBV3-2) to TRBJ2-6; possible D gene TRBD1, 6 bases. The V gene's germline CDR1 is LGHDT and CDR2 YNNKEL (reference sequence). Deletions cut 4 bases from V and 3 bases from J, with 19 bases between. This CDR3 contains 18 residues. This chain's CDR3 is CASSLGRDKFYGANVLTF. DNA for the CDR3: TGTGCCAGCAGCCTCGGTCGGGACAAATTTTATGGGGCCAACGTCCTGACTTTC.

V is TRBV5-1 and J is TRBJ2-3; 8 nucleotides match TRBD2. Germline-derived CDR1 and CDR2 are SGHRS and YFSETQ. This CDR3 region has 15 residues. Trimming at V came to 6 bases and at J to 5 bases, leaving 11 bases not matched to a gene. CDR3 coding DNA: TGCGCCAGCAAGACTGCGGGGGGTGCCTTAGATACGCAGTATTTT. It encodes CASKTAGGALDTQYF.

The chain couples TRBV6-5 to TRBJ1-2; no clear D. Trimming took 0 bases from V and 8 from J, leaving 10 bases between them. Germline assignment: CDR1 MNHEY and CDR2 SVGAGI. The CDR3 contains 13 residues. DNA for the CDR3: TGTGCCAGCAGTTACTCCGAGGCTTCCGGCTACACCTTC. Its protein is CASSYSEASGYTF.

J is TRBJ2-3 and V is TRBV30, with 9 bases lining up with TRBD2. Germline trimming cut 8 bases from V and 3 bases from J; bases unmatched to any gene: 9. Germline CDR1 and CDR2: GTSNPN and SVGIG (reference sequence). The CDR3 has 14 amino acids. The CDR3 protein is CARARGGLTDTQYF. The CDR3 DNA reads as TGTGCCCGGGCGCGGGGGGGGCTGACAGATACGCAGTATTTT.

This chain connects TRBV5-4 to TRBJ1-1; D not resolved. Trimming pared 6 bases from V and 4 bases from J, leaving 7 bases between. The germline CDR1 and CDR2 sequences are SGHNT and YYREEE (reference sequence). The CDR3 is 11 residues long. The CDR3 region has the DNA TGTGCCAGCATTAGAGGCACTGAAGCTTTCTTT. This gives the protein CASIRGTEAFF.

This sequence joins TRBV19 and TRBJ1-5; maybe TRBD1 (5 bases). The germline gives CDR1 LNHDA, CDR2 SQIVND (reference sequence). This CDR3 spans 14 amino acids. Trimming took 5 bases from V and 4 from J, leaving 12 bases between them. CDR3 residues: CASSSGLGNQPQHF. The CDR3 nucleotides are TGTGCCAGTAGTTCAGGGTTAGGTAATCAGCCCCAGCATTTT.

The chain joins TRBV7-9 to TRBJ2-4; 10 nucleotides match TRBD2. The CDR3 spans 16 residues. Germline CDR1 and CDR2: SEHNR and FQNEAQ (reference sequence). The V gene end was trimmed by 5 bases and the J gene end by 4 bases; junction bases not matched to a gene: 8. The CDR3 reads CASSPRLAGQKNIQYF. CDR3 DNA: TGTGCCAGCAGCCCGAGACTAGCGGGCCAAAAAAACATTCAGTACTTC.

The V call is TRBV9, the J call TRBJ1-1, with a possible D match to TRBD1 (6 bases). Looked up from germline, CDR1 is SGDLS and CDR2 is YYNGEE. Trimming cost V 4 bases and J 1 base, with 14 bases left between them. CDR3 size: 15 residues. Here the CDR3 DNA reads TGTGCCAGCAGCCCCAGGGGTGGTACGAACACTGAAGCTTTCTTT. Encoded protein: CASSPRGGTNTEAFF.

J is TRBJ2-2 and V is TRBV19; unclear D gene. V was shortened by 4 bases and J by 0 bases, with 6 bases between the two germline ends. Germline assignment: CDR1 LNHDA and CDR2 SQIVND (reference sequence). The CDR3 is made up of 14 amino acids. CDR3 amino acids: CASSTTTNTGELFF. The CDR3 nucleotides are TGTGCCAGTAGTACAACAACGAACACCGGGGAGCTGTTTTTT. The full variable domain, rest sourced from reference TRBV19 and TRBJ2-2, is DGGITQSPKYLFRKEGQNVTLSCEQNLNHDAMYWYRQDPGQGLRLIYYSQIVNDFQKGDIAEGYSVSREKKESFPLTVTSAQKNPTAFYLCASSTTTNTGELFFGEGSRLTVL.

The V gene is TRBV28, the J gene TRBJ2-5, with a weak D call TRBD2 (5 bases). Germline values: CDR1 MDHEN, CDR2 SYDVKM. Trimming cost V 5 bases and J 3 bases, with 13 bases left between them. This CDR3 comprises 14 residues. The CDR3 region is CASSAYSGKETQYF. Written as DNA, the CDR3 is TGTGCCAGCAGTGCCTATTCGGGGAAAGAGACCCAGTACTTC.

The chain recombines TRBV5-1 with TRBJ2-7, with D maybe TRBD1 (5 bases). V was shortened by 0 bases and J by 2 bases, with 9 bases between the two germline ends. Germline values: CDR1 SGHRS, CDR2 YFSETQ. This CDR3 comprises 14 residues. CDR3 sequence reads: CASSLEGAAYEQYV. In nucleotides, the CDR3 is TGCGCCAGCAGCTTGGAAGGGGCCGCCTACGAGCAGTACGTC.

This clone was picked up a small number of times. For the CDR3, the DNA is TGTGCCAGTAGTATAAGGTTCGGGGGGAACACTGAAGCTTTCTTT. This translates into CASSIRFGGNTEAFF. The chain recombines TRBV19 with TRBJ1-1; weak D call: TRBD1 (5 bases). The CDR3 contains 15 residues. Germline CDR1 is LNHDA and CDR2 is SQIVND (reference sequence). The V end was cut by 2 bases, the J end by 1 base, with 11 bases between.

This rearrangement joins TRBV6-6 to TRBJ2-1, with 8 bases aligning to TRBD1. In germline, CDR1 is MNHNY, CDR2 SVGAGI (reference sequence). The trim removed 3 bases at V and 5 bases at J, leaving 6 bases unmatched. The CDR3 sequence is 15 residues long. For the CDR3, the DNA is TGTGCCAGCAGTTATGGAGGGACAGGCAACAATGAGCAGTTCTTC. Its protein product is CASSYGGTGNNEQFF.

Comment on this clone: Within the sample, other DNA sequences also encode this same CDR3. J is TRBJ1-1 and V is TRBV9; TRBD1 might be the D (6 bases). This CDR3 contains 14 residues. The V end lost 3 bases, the J end lost 0 bases, and 9 bases lay between the germline ends. CDR1 and CDR2 from the germline V gene are SGDLS and YYNGEE. CDR3: CASSADSMNTEAFF. CDR3 bases: TGTGCCAGCAGCGCGGACAGTATGAACACTGAAGCTTTCTTT.

The V gene is TRBV5-4, the J gene TRBJ2-1, with D unclear. V dropped 3 bases and J dropped 2 bases, with 9 bases sitting between them. The CDR3 totals 14 residues. In germline, CDR1 is SGHNT, CDR2 YYREEE (reference sequence). CDR3: CASSSRHAYNEQFF. The DNA for the CDR3 is TGTGCCAGCAGCTCAAGACACGCCTACAATGAGCAGTTCTTC.

The genes are TRBV7-3 and TRBJ2-1, with TRBD1 matching over 7 bases. CDR1 is SGHTA and CDR2 is FQGTGA in the germline V gene. This CDR3 is 12 amino acids long. Germline trimming cut 4 bases from V and 7 bases from J; bases unmatched to any gene: 1. CDR3 in DNA: TGTGCCAGCAGCTCAGGGGGTAATGAGCAGTTCTTC. Protein product: CASSSGGNEQFF.

The CDR3 nucleotides are TGTGCCAGCAGCCAAGCTGGGCCTGCCTATGGCTACACCTTC. This gives the protein CASSQAGPAYGYTF. V gene TRBV3-1 (or the pseudogene TRBV3-2) combines with J gene TRBJ1-2; D gene unclear. In germline, CDR1 is LGHDT, CDR2 YNNKEL (reference sequence). V was trimmed by 1 base and J by 4 bases, leaving 10 bases between them. The CDR3 totals 14 residues.

The chain carries TRBV5-1 and TRBJ2-5, with 7 bases matching TRBD1. The germline V gene has CDR1 SGHRS and CDR2 YFSETQ. With 4 bases clipped from V and 5 bases from J, the junction kept 11 bases outside the gene matches. The CDR3 has 15 residues. The CDR3 protein is CASSRDRVAGETQYF. In DNA form, the CDR3 reads TGCGCCAGCAGCCGCGACAGGGTGGCAGGGGAGACCCAGTACTTC.